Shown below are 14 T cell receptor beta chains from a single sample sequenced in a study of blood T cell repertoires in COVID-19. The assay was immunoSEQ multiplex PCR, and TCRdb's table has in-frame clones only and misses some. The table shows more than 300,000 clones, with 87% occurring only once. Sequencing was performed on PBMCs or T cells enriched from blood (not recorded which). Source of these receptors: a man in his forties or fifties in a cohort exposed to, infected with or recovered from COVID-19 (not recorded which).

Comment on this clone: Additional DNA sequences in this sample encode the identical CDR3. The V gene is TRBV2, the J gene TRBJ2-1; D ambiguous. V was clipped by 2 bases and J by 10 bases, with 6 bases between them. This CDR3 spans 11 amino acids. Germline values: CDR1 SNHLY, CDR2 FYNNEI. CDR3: CASSERREQFF. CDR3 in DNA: TGTGCCAGCAGTGAAAGGCGGGAGCAGTTCTTC.

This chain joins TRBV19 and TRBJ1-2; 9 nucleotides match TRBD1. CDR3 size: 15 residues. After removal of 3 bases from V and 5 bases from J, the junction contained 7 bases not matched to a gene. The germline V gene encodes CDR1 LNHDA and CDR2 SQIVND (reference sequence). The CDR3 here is CASSINRDRGYGYTF. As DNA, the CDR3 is TGTGCCAGTAGTATTAATAGAGACAGGGGGTATGGCTACACCTTC.

Here the CDR3 reads CASSPGGEVYTEAFF. CDR3 bases: TGTGCCAGCTCACCAGGGGGGGAGGTGTACACTGAAGCTTTCTTT. The V and J genes are TRBV18 and TRBJ1-1, with a possible D match to TRBD1 (5 bases). In germline, CDR1 is KGHSH, CDR2 LQKENI. V gave up 2 bases and J gave up 3 bases, with 13 bases separating them. The CDR3 is 15 residues long. The whole variable domain, filled in from reference TRBV18 and TRBJ1-1, reads NAGVMQNPRHLVRRRGQEARLRCSPMKGHSHVYWYRQLPEEGLKFMVYLQKENIIDESGMPKERFSAEFPKEGPSILRIQQVVRGDSAAYFCASSPGGEVYTEAFFGQGTRLTVV.

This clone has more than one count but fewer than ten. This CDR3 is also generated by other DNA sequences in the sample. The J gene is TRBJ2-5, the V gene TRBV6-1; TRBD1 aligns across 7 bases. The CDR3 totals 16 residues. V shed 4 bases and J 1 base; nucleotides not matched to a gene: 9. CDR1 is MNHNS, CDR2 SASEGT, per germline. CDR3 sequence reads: CASSVGPGQTQETQYF. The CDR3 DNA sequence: TGTGCCAGCAGTGTAGGCCCGGGACAGACCCAAGAGACCCAGTACTTC.

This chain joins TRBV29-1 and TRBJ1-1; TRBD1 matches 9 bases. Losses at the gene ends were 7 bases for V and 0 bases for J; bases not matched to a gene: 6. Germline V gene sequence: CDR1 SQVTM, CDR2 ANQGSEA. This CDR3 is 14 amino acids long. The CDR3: CSAGGTGLNTEAFF. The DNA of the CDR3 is TGCAGCGCTGGAGGGACAGGGCTGAACACTGAAGCTTTCTTT.

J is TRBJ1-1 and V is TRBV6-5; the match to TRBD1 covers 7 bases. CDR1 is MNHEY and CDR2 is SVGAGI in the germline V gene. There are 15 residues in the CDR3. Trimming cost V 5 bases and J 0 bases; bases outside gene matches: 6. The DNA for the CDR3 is TGTGCCAGCAGTCGCATGACAGGGTTGAACACTGAAGCTTTCTTT. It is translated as CASSRMTGLNTEAFF.

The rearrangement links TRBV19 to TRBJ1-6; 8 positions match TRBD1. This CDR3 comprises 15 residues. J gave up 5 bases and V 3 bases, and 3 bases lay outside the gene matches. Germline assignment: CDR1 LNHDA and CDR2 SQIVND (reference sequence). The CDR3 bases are TGTGCCAGTAGTATTCCGGGACAGGATAATTCACCCCTCCACTTT. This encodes CASSIPGQDNSPLHF. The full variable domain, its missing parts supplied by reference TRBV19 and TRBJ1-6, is DGGITQSPKYLFRKEGQNVTLSCEQNLNHDAMYWYRQDPGQGLRLIYYSQIVNDFQKGDIAEGYSVSREKKESFPLTVTSAQKNPTAFYLCASSIPGQDNSPLHFGNGTRLTVT.

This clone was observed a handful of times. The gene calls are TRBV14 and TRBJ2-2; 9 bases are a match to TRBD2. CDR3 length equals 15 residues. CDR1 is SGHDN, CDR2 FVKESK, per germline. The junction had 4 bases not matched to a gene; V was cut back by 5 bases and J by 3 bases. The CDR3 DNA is TGTGCCAGCAGCAAAGGACTAGCGTACACCGGGGAGCTGTTTTTT. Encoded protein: CASSKGLAYTGELFF.

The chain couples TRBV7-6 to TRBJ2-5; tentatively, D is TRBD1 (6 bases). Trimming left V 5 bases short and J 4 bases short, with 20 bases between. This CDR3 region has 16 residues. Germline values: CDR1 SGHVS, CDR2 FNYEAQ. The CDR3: CASSPTGTTSAETQYF. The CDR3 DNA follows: TGTGCCAGCAGCCCGACCGGGACAACGTCTGCAGAGACCCAGTACTTC.

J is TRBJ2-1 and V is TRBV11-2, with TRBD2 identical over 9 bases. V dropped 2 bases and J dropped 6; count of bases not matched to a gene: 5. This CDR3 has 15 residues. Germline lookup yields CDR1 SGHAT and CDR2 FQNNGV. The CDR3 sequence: CASSLWGGRGNEQFF. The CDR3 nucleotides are TGTGCCAGCAGCTTATGGGGCGGGAGGGGCAATGAGCAGTTCTTC.

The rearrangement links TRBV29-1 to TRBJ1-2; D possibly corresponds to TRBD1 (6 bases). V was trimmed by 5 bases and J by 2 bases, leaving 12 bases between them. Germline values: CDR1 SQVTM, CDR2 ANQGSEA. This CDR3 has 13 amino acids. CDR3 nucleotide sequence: TGCAGCGTTCAGGACAGCCCCAACTATGGCTACACCTTC. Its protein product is CSVQDSPNYGYTF.

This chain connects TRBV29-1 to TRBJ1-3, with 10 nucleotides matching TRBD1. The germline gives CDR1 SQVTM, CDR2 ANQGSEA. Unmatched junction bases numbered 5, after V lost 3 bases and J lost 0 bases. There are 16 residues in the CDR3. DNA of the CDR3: TGCAGCGTTGAGCGGGACAGGGGTAGCTCTGGAAACACCATATATTTT. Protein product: CSVERDRGSSGNTIYF.

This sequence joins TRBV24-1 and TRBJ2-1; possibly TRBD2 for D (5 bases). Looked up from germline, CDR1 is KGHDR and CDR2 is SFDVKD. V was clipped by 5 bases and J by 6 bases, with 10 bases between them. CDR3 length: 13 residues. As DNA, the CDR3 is TGTGCCACCAGTGTCCCTGGAGGCAATGAGCAGTTCTTC. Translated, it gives CATSVPGGNEQFF.

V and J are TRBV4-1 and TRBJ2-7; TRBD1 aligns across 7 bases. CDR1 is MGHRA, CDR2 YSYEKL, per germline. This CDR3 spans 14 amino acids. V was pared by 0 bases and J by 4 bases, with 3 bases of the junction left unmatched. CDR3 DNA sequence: TGCGCCAGCAGCCAAGATAGGGGGCGATACGAGCAGTACTTC. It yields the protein CASSQDRGRYEQYF.